Below, 9 T cell receptor beta chains from the same sample are listed, as sequenced in a study of blood T cell repertoires in COVID-19. Measured with immunoSEQ multiplex PCR; TCRdb has only the in-frame clones, and not every one. The table lists about 150,000 clones, 81% of them singletons. The sample was peripheral blood. All receptors derive from a woman aged 55-69 years with active or convalescent COVID-19.

This chain joins TRBV3-1 (or the pseudogene TRBV3-2) and TRBJ2-5; 12 bases agree with TRBD1. J was trimmed by 3 bases and V by 4 bases; bases with no gene match: 6. The CDR3 has 16 amino acids. In germline, CDR1 is LGHDT, CDR2 YNNKEL (reference sequence). The CDR3 DNA is TGTGCCAGCAGCCCCCGGGACAGGGGGCTCAAAGAGACCCAGTACTTC. Its protein is CASSPRDRGLKETQYF.

This clone counts as medium-sized. The rearrangement joins TRBV19 to TRBJ2-2, with a tentative D call TRBD2 (6 bases). Germline assignment: CDR1 LNHDA and CDR2 SQIVND (reference sequence). CDR3 length equals 14 residues. V was trimmed by 5 bases and J by 4 bases, leaving 11 bases between them. CDR3 region: CASSPGTFTGELFF. The CDR3 region has the DNA TGTGCCAGTAGTCCAGGGACTTTCACCGGGGAGCTGTTTTTT.

This chain uses TRBV28 with TRBJ1-3; tentatively, D is TRBD1 (6 bases). The CDR3 length is 15 residues. V dropped 7 bases and J dropped 0 bases, with 13 bases sitting between them. Germline assignment: CDR1 MDHEN and CDR2 SYDVKM. The CDR3 sequence is CASTGGGNSGNTIYF. The CDR3, as DNA: TGTGCCAGCACTGGGGGGGGCAACTCTGGAAACACCATATATTTT.

V and J are TRBV6-5 and TRBJ1-5; D call uncertain. V was pared by 10 bases and J by 4 bases, with 11 bases between. The CDR3 has 12 residues. Germline V lookup: CDR1 MNHEY, CDR2 SVGAGI. CDR3 residues: CATGLLNQPQHF. The CDR3 region has the DNA TGTGCCACCGGACTTTTGAATCAGCCCCAGCATTTT.

The V gene is TRBV13, the J gene TRBJ1-2; D ambiguous. From germline, CDR1 is PRHDT and CDR2 FYEKMQ (reference sequence). The length of the CDR3 is 16 residues. V lost 2 bases to trimming and J lost 0 bases, with 13 bases between them. In DNA form, the CDR3 reads TGTGCCAGCAGCTTAACCTCTAAGAGGGCTAACTATGGCTACACCTTC. Protein: CASSLTSKRANYGYTF.

The chain uses TRBV30 and TRBJ2-7, with D perhaps matching TRBD1 (5 bases). With 2 bases removed from V and 4 bases from J, the gap between germline ends came to 9 bases. There are 12 residues in the CDR3. The germline CDR1 and CDR2 sequences are GTSNPN and SVGIG (reference sequence). The CDR3 DNA sequence: TGTGCCTGGAGTACAGGAGTATACGAGCAGTACTTC. Its translation: CAWSTGVYEQYF.

This clone was seen only once. V gene TRBV6-1 combines with J gene TRBJ1-2; D unresolved. Germline V lookup: CDR1 MNHNS, CDR2 SASEGT. V lost 1 base to trimming and J lost 4 bases, with 10 bases between them. CDR3 length: 14 amino acids. DNA of the CDR3: TGTGCCAGCAGTGAAGGTGTTGCGTCCTATGGCTACACCTTC. This translates into CASSEGVASYGYTF.

The chain links TRBV2 to TRBJ1-5; the match to TRBD1 covers 7 bases. Germline-derived CDR1 and CDR2 are SNHLY and FYNNEI. The CDR3 has 15 amino acids. Trimming removed 3 bases from V and 9 bases from J; junction bases left unmatched: 11. The CDR3 bases are TGTGCCAGCAGTGAGTTCAGGGGGTGGCAAGGGCCCCAGCATTTT. Protein: CASSEFRGWQGPQHF.

The rearrangement links TRBV18 to TRBJ1-1; 7 bases align to TRBD1. The CDR3 length is 14 residues. J was trimmed by 8 bases and V by 7 bases; bases with no gene match: 13. The germline CDR1 and CDR2 sequences are KGHSH and LQKENI. As DNA, the CDR3 is TGTGCCAGCTATCAGGGACAGTCAATGAAAGAAGCTTTCTTT. Its translation: CASYQGQSMKEAFF.